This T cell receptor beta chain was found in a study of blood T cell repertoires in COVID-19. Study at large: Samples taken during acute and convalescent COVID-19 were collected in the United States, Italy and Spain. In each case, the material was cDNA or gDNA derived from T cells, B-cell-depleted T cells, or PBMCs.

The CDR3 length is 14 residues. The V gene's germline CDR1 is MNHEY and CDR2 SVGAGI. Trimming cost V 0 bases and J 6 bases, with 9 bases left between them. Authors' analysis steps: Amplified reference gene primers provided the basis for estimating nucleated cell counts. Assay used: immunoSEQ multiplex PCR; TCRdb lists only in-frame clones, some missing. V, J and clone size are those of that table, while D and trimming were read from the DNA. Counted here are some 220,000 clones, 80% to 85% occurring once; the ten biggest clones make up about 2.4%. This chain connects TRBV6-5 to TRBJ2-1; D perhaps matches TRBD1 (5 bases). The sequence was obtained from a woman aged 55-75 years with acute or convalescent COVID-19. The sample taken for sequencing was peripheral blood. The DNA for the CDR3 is TGTGCCAGCAGTTACTCCCCTGGGGCCAATGAGCAGTTCTTC. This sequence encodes CASSYSPGANEQFF.